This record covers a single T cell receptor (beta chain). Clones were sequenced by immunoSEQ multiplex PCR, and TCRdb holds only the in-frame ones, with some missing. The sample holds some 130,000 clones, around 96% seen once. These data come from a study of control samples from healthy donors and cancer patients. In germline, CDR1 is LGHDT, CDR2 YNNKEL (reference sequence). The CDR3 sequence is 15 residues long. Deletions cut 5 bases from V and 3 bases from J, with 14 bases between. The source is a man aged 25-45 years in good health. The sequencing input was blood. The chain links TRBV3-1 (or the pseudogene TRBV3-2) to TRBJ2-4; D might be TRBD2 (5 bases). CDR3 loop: CASSEGSLGKNIQYF. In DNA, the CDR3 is TGTGCCAGCAGCGAAGGGAGCCTTGGCAAAAACATTCAGTACTTC.